These 26 T cell receptor beta chains were sequenced from one sample in a study of blood T cells in healthy people across ages. For the second PCR, which ran for about 7 to 12 cycles, a sample-barcoded 5' primer and a J-beta primer mix were used. TCRdb re-called the 5' RACE reads through MiXCR, storing one row per CDR3 protein. The data show 800,000 or so distinct CDR3 sequences, with around 25% seen just once and more than 3% held by the top ten. This same sample was also part of a study on T cells of mothers and their children.

The specimen sequenced was blood. These receptor sequences come from a boy aged 5 to 17 in good health.

The chain carries TRBV3-1 and TRBJ1-2; possibly TRBD1 for D (6 bases). The CDR3 has 16 amino acids. Germline V CDR1 and CDR2: LGHDT, YNNKEL (reference sequence). Trimming took 0 bases from V and 4 from J, leaving 15 bases between them. The CDR3 DNA reads as TGTGCCAGCAGCCAAGATAGCGGGGGGCAGGGCTATGGCTACACCTTC. Amino acid sequence: CASSQDSGGQGYGYTF.

The genes are TRBV6-6 and TRBJ2-5; maybe TRBD1 (6 bases). The closer fit of TRBJ2-1 to the DNA end suggests the J call may be wrong. Germline V gene sequence: CDR1 MNHNY, CDR2 SVGAGI (reference sequence). The CDR3 covers 15 residues. The CDR3: CASNKKQGSDNEQFF. As DNA, the CDR3 is TGTGCCAGCAACAAGAAACAGGGTTCGGACAATGAGCAGTTCTTC.

In this sample, this clonotype turned up a few times. This sequence joins TRBV29-1 and TRBJ1-4; possible D gene TRBD1, 5 bases. The ends were cut back, 5 bases at V and 8 bases at J, with 18 bases in the middle. The germline V gene has CDR1 SQVTM and CDR2 ANQGSEA. There are 14 residues in the CDR3. CDR3 amino acids: CSVFVGRPEEKLFF. For the CDR3, the DNA is TGCAGCGTTTTTGTGGGGCGGCCCGAAGAAAAACTGTTTTTT.

This rearrangement joins TRBV7-9 to TRBJ1-3; D not certain. V was pared by 4 bases and J by 7 bases, with 26 bases between. CDR1 SEHNR and CDR2 FQNEAQ come from the germline V gene (reference sequence). This CDR3 is built from 18 residues. CDR3 region: CASSSARDGLRGRNTIYF. In DNA form, the CDR3 reads TGTGCCAGCAGCTCCGCTCGTGACGGACTGCGTGGGAGGAACACCATATATTTT.

Turning to this clonotype: One end of the junction fails to match germline, which may point to a read error. This chain joins TRBV6-6 and TRBJ2-1; D not certain. This CDR3 is built from 14 residues. From germline, CDR1 is MNHNY and CDR2 SVGAGI (reference sequence). The CDR3 region has the DNA TGTGCCAGCAGCTACCCGGCGGATTCTGCCCCTCAGTTCTTT. Its translation is CASSYPADSAPQFF.

The rearrangement uses TRBV20-1 and TRBJ2-5, with a tentative D call TRBD2 (5 bases). The ends were cut back, 2 bases at V and 10 bases at J, with 11 bases in the middle. CDR3 length: 11 amino acids. Germline V gene sequence: CDR1 DFQATT, CDR2 SNEGSKA (reference sequence). CDR3 nucleotide sequence: TGCAGTGCTAGAAATCGAGGACTCCAGTACTTC. As protein: CSARNRGLQYF.

The chain couples TRBV20-1 to TRBJ2-7; tentative D call: TRBD2 (5 bases). CDR1 is DFQATT and CDR2 is SNEGSKA in the germline V gene (reference sequence). Trimming stripped 2 bases from V and 3 bases from J, with 11 bases between. This CDR3 region has 13 residues. The CDR3 nucleotides read TGCAGTGCTAGACTAGCTGGGAACTACGAGCAGTACTTC. Translated: CSARLAGNYEQYF.

The sample holds a few counts of this clonotype. This rearrangement joins TRBV12-3 or TRBV12-4 to TRBJ1-6, with D unresolved. The CDR3 has 18 amino acids. The V gene lost 3 bases and the J gene lost 0 bases, with 15 bases spanning the gap. CDR3 loop: CASSFGTQRSSYNSPLHF. CDR3 DNA: TGTGCCAGCAGTTTCGGAACCCAAAGGAGCTCCTATAATTCACCCCTCCACTTT.

As regards this clonotype: An end of the junction differs from the germline gene, which may be a read error. The genes are TRBV29-1 and TRBJ2-3; 8 bases align to TRBD2. The CDR3 totals 14 residues. Germline V CDR1 and CDR2: SQVTM, ANQGSEA. CDR3 region: CSAPGREVADTQSF. The DNA for the CDR3 is TGCAGCGCCCCCGGGCGGGAGGTCGCAGATACGCAGTCTTTT.

This rearrangement joins TRBV2 to TRBJ2-5; 10 bases map to TRBD1. V was clipped by 4 bases and J by 5 bases; unmatched bases: 13. CDR3 length: 17 residues. CDR1 is SNHLY, CDR2 FYNNEI, per germline. CDR3 in amino acids: CASSADRGLITGETQYF. The CDR3 nucleotides are TGTGCCAGCAGTGCAGACAGGGGGCTCATCACAGGGGAGACCCAGTACTTC. Using reference TRBV2 and TRBJ2-5 for the parts outside the CDR3, the full variable domain is EPEVTQTPSHQVTQMGQEVILRCVPISNHLYFYWYRQILGQKVEFLVSFYNNEISEKSEIFDDQFSVERPDGSNFTLKIRSTKLEDSAMYFCASSADRGLITGETQYFGPGTRLLVL.

The chain combines TRBV28 with TRBJ1-4; 9 nucleotides agree with TRBD1. The CDR3 is 17 residues long. Germline V gene data show CDR1 as MDHEN and CDR2 as SYDVKM. The V segment lost 6 bases and the J segment 0 bases; nucleotides outside the gene matches: 8. The CDR3 protein is CASSARDRATTNEKLFF. In DNA form, the CDR3 reads TGTGCCAGCAGCGCCCGGGACAGGGCTACAACTAATGAAAAACTGTTTTTT.

The chain couples TRBV28 to TRBJ2-5, with a possible D match to TRBD1 (6 bases). The DNA end is more similar to TRBJ2-1, so the J call may be wrong. The CDR3 runs 12 residues. Germline loops: CDR1 MDHEN, CDR2 SYDVKM. The CDR3 region has the DNA TGTGCCAGCACCCCAGGGGCGCGTGAGCAGTTCTTC. Amino acid sequence: CASTPGAREQFF.

In this sample, this clonotype turned up a few times. The rearrangement joins TRBV24-1 to TRBJ2-1; 7 bases match TRBD1. The J call could be wrong; TRBJ2-5 is a better fit for the DNA end. This CDR3 spans 12 amino acids. The germline CDR1 and CDR2 sequences are KGHDR and SFDVKD. The CDR3 DNA sequence: TGTGCCACCAAGGGGACAGAAGAGACCCAGTACTTC. This sequence encodes CATKGTEETQYF.

In this sample, this clonotype turned up a few times. This sequence joins TRBV5-1 and TRBJ2-7, with D possibly TRBD2 on 6 matching bases. Deletions cut 4 bases from V and 7 bases from J, with 15 bases between. This CDR3 is built from 13 residues. Germline assignment: CDR1 SGHRS and CDR2 YFSETQ. The CDR3 DNA is TGCGCCAGCAGCCTAACCGGGACTCCAGAGCAGTACTTC. It codes for CASSLTGTPEQYF.

The chain is built from TRBV13 and TRBJ2-3; 7 bases line up with TRBD2. V gave up 2 bases and J gave up 3 bases; unmatched junction bases: 5. The length of the CDR3 is 15 residues. CDR1 PRHDT and CDR2 FYEKMQ come from the germline V gene (reference sequence). CDR3 region: CASSLSLSGTDTQYF. Here the CDR3 DNA reads TGTGCCAGCAGCTTAAGCCTTAGCGGGACAGATACGCAGTATTTT.

The chain couples TRBV28 to TRBJ1-4; 7 nucleotides match TRBD1. V shed 6 bases, J shed 8 bases, and the junction held 9 bases outside the gene matches. CDR1 is MDHEN and CDR2 is SYDVKM in the germline V gene. The CDR3 has 14 amino acids. The CDR3 loop reads CASSGRGDSEKLFF. CDR3 in DNA: TGTGCCAGCAGCGGCAGGGGGGATAGCGAAAAACTGTTTTTT.

At least ten counts were recorded for this clonotype. The chain joins TRBV5-4 to TRBJ2-6, with D unresolved. The V and J ends lost 2 bases and 18 bases respectively, with 15 bases between them. Germline V gene lookup returns CDR1 SGHNT and CDR2 YYREEE (reference sequence). The length of the CDR3 is 12 residues. The CDR3 reads CASSLTSGRWTF. The CDR3 DNA reads as TGTGCCAGCAGCTTAACCTCCGGACGATGGACTTTC.

This clonotype has just a few counts. V is TRBV6-1 and J is TRBJ2-5; TRBD2 aligns across 9 bases. The end of the DNA fits TRBJ2-1 better, so the J call may be wrong. The CDR3 length is 15 residues. Germline lookup yields CDR1 MNHNS and CDR2 SASEGT. In nucleotides, the CDR3 is TGTGCCAGCAGGGCTGCCGGGACTAGCTCTCATGAGCAGTTCTTC. Translating gives CASRAAGTSSHEQFF.

This chain uses TRBV7-2 with TRBJ1-2; D call uncertain. From germline, CDR1 is SGHTA and CDR2 FQGNSA. The V end lost 0 bases, the J end lost 3 bases, and 8 bases lay between the germline ends. The CDR3 is 14 amino acids. Here the CDR3 reads CASSLAGTYYGYTF. DNA for the CDR3: TGTGCCAGCAGCTTAGCTGGCACTTACTATGGCTACACCTTC.

The V gene is TRBV7-9, the J gene TRBJ1-2, with D tentatively TRBD1 (6 bases). The CDR3 loop spans 14 amino acids. Germline V gene sequence: CDR1 SEHNR, CDR2 FQNEAQ (reference sequence). Trimming took off 2 bases at V and 8 bases at J, with 15 bases between the two ends. CDR3 loop: CASSLNTQGYGYTF. The CDR3 bases are TGTGCCAGCAGCTTAAATACGCAGGGGTACGGCTACACCTTC.

This clonotype was observed a few times. The rearrangement uses TRBV20-1 and TRBJ2-1; TRBD2 might be the D (5 bases). Germline V gene lookup returns CDR1 DFQATT and CDR2 SNEGSKA (reference sequence). The CDR3 loop spans 14 amino acids. Trimming took 0 bases from V and 6 from J, leaving 12 bases between them. CDR3 amino acids: CSARDLSTSNEQFF. DNA for the CDR3: TGCAGTGCTAGAGACTTATCCACTAGCAATGAGCAGTTCTTC.

The chain uses TRBV20-1 and TRBJ2-5, with a tentative D call TRBD2 (5 bases). The CDR3 is made up of 15 amino acids. V gave up 0 bases and J gave up 0 bases, with 11 bases separating them. The V gene's germline CDR1 is DFQATT and CDR2 SNEGSKA (reference sequence). The CDR3 sequence: CSARDEGWYQETQYF. The CDR3, as DNA: TGCAGTGCTAGAGATGAGGGATGGTACCAAGAGACCCAGTACTTC.

The gene calls are TRBV7-9 and TRBJ1-2; D might be TRBD1 (5 bases). Germline CDR1 SEHNR, CDR2 FQNEAQ (reference sequence). There are 15 residues in the CDR3. Trimming shortened V by 5 bases and J by 6 bases, and 19 bases separated the two germline ends. The CDR3 region is CASSGHQGAIHGYTF. CDR3 sequence (DNA): TGTGCCAGCAGCGGACATCAGGGAGCCATCCATGGCTACACCTTC.

In the case of this clonotype: One end of the junction varies from germline; a read error may be responsible. This chain connects TRBV6-5 to TRBJ1-4, with 10 bases matching TRBD1. The CDR3 is 14 residues long. The germline gives CDR1 MNHEY, CDR2 SVGAGI. CDR3 loop: CASGRGTGDERLFF. CDR3 bases: TGTGCCAGCGGGCGCGGGACAGGGGATGAAAGACTGTTTTTT.

This clonotype showed up many times. In nucleotides, the CDR3 is TGTGCCAGCATTTCCTTCGTTGGTGAAACTGAAGCTTTCTTT. Translation gives CASISFVGETEAFF. The chain has TRBV28 and TRBJ1-1; D unresolved. CDR1 MDHEN and CDR2 SYDVKM come from the germline V gene. CDR3 size: 14 residues. The V and J ends lost 7 bases and 5 bases respectively, with 17 bases between them. Full variable domain (missing parts from reference TRBV28 and TRBJ1-1): DVKVTQSSRYLVKRTGEKVFLECVQDMDHENMFWYRQDPGLGLRLIYFSYDVKMKEKGDIPEGYSVSREKKERFSLILESASTNQTSMYLCASISFVGETEAFFGQGTRLTVV.

This clonotype has only a few counts. The chain employs TRBV5-6 and TRBJ2-5; D unclear. The CDR3 runs to 14 residues. Per the germline V gene, CDR1 is SGHDT and CDR2 is YYEEEE. V was trimmed by 1 base and J by 4 bases, leaving 11 bases between them. Here the CDR3 reads CASSLTVARETQYF. In DNA form, the CDR3 reads TGTGCCAGCAGCTTGACGGTAGCCCGAGAGACCCAGTACTTC.